The 31 T cell receptor beta chains given below trace back to one sample, sequenced in a study of response to subunit inactivated influenza vaccine. TCRdb redid the calling of the RT-PCR reads with MiXCR, one entry per CDR3 protein. The sample lists around 600,000 distinct CDR3 sequences, 11% occurring once. The data were also submitted as part of a second study, on T cells expressing NK-cell markers. From that study: TCR beta cDNA was generated via 5'RACE template switching incorporating UMIs.

The starting material was PBMCs from blood, obtained on the day of vaccination. Receptors originate from a man between 45 and 60 years old who received an inactivated influenza vaccine.

The rearrangement joins TRBV7-2 to TRBJ2-7, with D perhaps TRBD2 (5 bases). V was trimmed by 4 bases and J by 2 bases, leaving 12 bases between them. The CDR3 is 14 residues long. The germline gives CDR1 SGHTA, CDR2 FQGNSA. The CDR3 loop reads CASSSHQTTYEQYF. The CDR3 DNA reads TGTGCCAGCAGCTCTCATCAGACTACCTACGAGCAGTACTTC.

This clonotype was seen a handful of times. The J gene is TRBJ2-3, the V gene TRBV18; D might be TRBD2 (5 bases). The ends were cut back, 5 bases at V and 2 bases at J, with 20 bases in the middle. CDR1 KGHSH and CDR2 LQKENI come from the germline V gene. The CDR3 contains 17 residues. CDR3 amino acids: CASSVLARVQNTDTQYF. As DNA, the CDR3 is TGTGCCAGCTCAGTCCTCGCGAGGGTACAAAACACAGATACGCAGTATTTT.

This chain uses TRBV6-2 or TRBV6-3 with TRBJ2-3; 7 bases map to TRBD1. V gave up 4 bases and J gave up 2 bases; unmatched junction bases: 12. Germline CDR1 is MNHEY and CDR2 is SVGEGT. This CDR3 has 17 residues. DNA of the CDR3: TGTGCCAGCAGTTTATACGGGACAGCGCTAAACACAGATACGCAGTATTTT. Encoded protein: CASSLYGTALNTDTQYF.

This clonotype has just a few counts. This rearrangement joins TRBV29-1 to TRBJ2-3; 13 bases are a match to TRBD2. This CDR3 comprises 14 residues. V was pared by 6 bases and J by 3 bases, with 3 bases of the junction left unmatched. The germline CDR1 and CDR2 sequences are SQVTM and ANQGSEA. This CDR3 reads CSVGTSGITDTQYF. DNA for the CDR3: TGCAGCGTCGGGACTAGCGGGATAACAGATACGCAGTATTTT.

The DNA for the CDR3 is TGTGCCACCAGTGATGGGATAGCGGGAAGCACAGATACGCAGTATTTT. It codes for CATSDGIAGSTDTQYF. The rearrangement uses TRBV24-1 and TRBJ2-3, with TRBD2 identical over 8 bases. CDR1 and CDR2 from the germline V gene are KGHDR and SFDVKD. The CDR3 is 16 residues long. With V trimmed by 3 bases and J by 0 bases, 4 bases remained unmatched.

This clonotype was counted between two and nine times. The chain couples TRBV21-1 to TRBJ2-2; the D call of TRBD1 is as the table states it, not checked on the DNA. TRBV21-1 constitutes a pseudogene. This CDR3 spans 15 amino acids. The CDR3 is CASRDSMWDTGELFF. The CDR3, as DNA: TGTGCCAGCAGGGACAGTATGTGGGACACCGGGGAGCTGTTTTTT.

There are many counts of this clonotype. J is TRBJ2-7 and V is TRBV10-3, with a weak D call TRBD1 (6 bases). Germline V gene lookup returns CDR1 ENHRY and CDR2 SYGVKD. The ends were cut back, 0 bases at V and 12 bases at J, with 15 bases in the middle. CDR3 length: 13 residues. CDR3: CAISESSGDVRYF. The CDR3 bases are TGTGCCATCAGTGAGTCATCAGGGGATGTAAGGTACTTC.

Only a few counts were recorded for this clonotype. This sequence joins TRBV7-2 and TRBJ2-5; D tentatively reads TRBD1 or TRBD2 (6 bases each). The ends were cut back, 5 bases at V and 4 bases at J, with 11 bases in the middle. This CDR3 contains 13 residues. Germline assignment: CDR1 SGHTA and CDR2 FQGNSA. The CDR3 loop reads CASSAKGGETQYF. CDR3 DNA sequence: TGTGCCAGCAGCGCTAAGGGGGGAGAGACCCAGTACTTC.

This clonotype was seen a handful of times. V and J are TRBV5-5 and TRBJ1-4, with 7 bases fitting TRBD1. Germline trimming cut 6 bases from V and 7 bases from J; bases unmatched to any gene: 12. Germline values: CDR1 SGHKS, CDR2 YYEKEE (reference sequence). The CDR3 has 15 amino acids. The CDR3 region is CASTDTGAESEKLFF. CDR3 DNA: TGTGCCAGCACCGATACAGGGGCAGAATCTGAAAAACTGTTTTTT.

The gene calls are TRBV20-1 and TRBJ2-4; D may be TRBD1 (6 bases). With 3 bases removed from V and 1 base from J, the gap between germline ends came to 13 bases. The CDR3 extends over 15 amino acids. The V gene's germline CDR1 is DFQATT and CDR2 SNEGSKA (reference sequence). In DNA form, the CDR3 reads TGCAGTGCTAGCGGTGGGGGCACGGCCAAAAACATTCAGTACTTC. Residues: CSASGGGTAKNIQYF.

This clonotype was detected a few times. The genes are TRBV18 and TRBJ2-1; 9 bases are shared with TRBD1. The V and J ends lost 5 bases and 10 bases, in that order; junction bases with no gene match: 6. In germline, CDR1 is KGHSH, CDR2 LQKENI. CDR3 length equals 13 residues. DNA of the CDR3: TGTGCCAGCTCATTGGGACAGGGCATCGAGCAGTTCTTC. Protein product: CASSLGQGIEQFF.

This clonotype was seen at least ten times. The CDR3 protein is CASSNEVSYEQYF. The CDR3 nucleotides are TGTGCCAGCAGTAACGAGGTATCCTACGAGCAGTACTTC. The chain employs TRBV6-2 or TRBV6-3 and TRBJ2-7; D is unclear. Germline CDR1 and CDR2: MNHEY and SVGEGT. V lost 5 bases and J lost 1, with 9 bases in between. The CDR3 has 13 residues.

The rearrangement joins TRBV7-9 to TRBJ1-1, with D possibly being TRBD1 (6 bases). The CDR3 consists of 15 residues. From germline, CDR1 is SEHNR and CDR2 FQNEAQ (reference sequence). Trimming removed 5 bases at V and 7 bases at J, with 20 bases between. The CDR3 DNA reads TGTGCCAGCAGCCCACCGACAGGTCCTGTAGGTGAAGCTTTCTTT. Translating gives CASSPPTGPVGEAFF.

Here the CDR3 DNA reads TGTGCCAGCAGCCCCATCCGACAGGGCCGAGGAGAGACCCAGTACTTC. Protein sequence: CASSPIRQGRGETQYF. J is TRBJ2-5 and V is TRBV14, with 7 nucleotides matching TRBD1. The CDR3 runs to 16 residues. Germline CDR1 reads SGHDN; CDR2 reads FVKESK. V was clipped by 4 bases and J by 4 bases; unmatched bases: 12. The variable domain in full, completed from reference TRBV14 and TRBJ2-5, reads EAGVTQFPSHSVIEKGQTVTLRCDPISGHDNLYWYRRVMGKEIKFLLHFVKESKQDESGMPNNRFLAERTGGTYSTLKVQPAELEDSGVYFCASSPIRQGRGETQYFGPGTRLLVL.

This clonotype appeared a few times. DNA of the CDR3: TGTGCCAGCAGCGCCGACGTATCACTAGCGGATACGCAGTATTTT. It is translated as CASSADVSLADTQYF. V is TRBV9 and J is TRBJ2-3; 7 positions agree with TRBD2. The trim removed 3 bases at V and 6 bases at J, leaving 10 bases unmatched. Germline assignment: CDR1 SGDLS and CDR2 YYNGEE. The CDR3 runs 15 residues. Using reference TRBV9 and TRBJ2-3 for the parts outside the CDR3, the full variable domain is DSGVTQTPKHLITATGQRVTLRCSPRSGDLSVYWYQQSLDQGLQFLIQYYNGEERAKGNILERFSAQQFPDLHSELNLSSLELGDSALYFCASSADVSLADTQYFGPGTRLTVL.

This clonotype was observed a handful of times. V and J are TRBV7-8 and TRBJ2-7; unclear D gene. Trimming pared 2 bases from V and 0 bases from J, leaving 14 bases between. Germline lookup yields CDR1 SGHVS and CDR2 FQNEAQ. The length of the CDR3 is 16 residues. The CDR3 DNA reads TGTGCCAGCAGCTTATCCCTGACGGAGAGCTCCTACGAGCAGTACTTC. Translated: CASSLSLTESSYEQYF.

The chain couples TRBV29-1 to TRBJ2-1; 14 nucleotides match TRBD2. This CDR3 is built from 14 residues. The V gene's germline CDR1 is SQVTM and CDR2 ANQGSEA. J was trimmed by 7 bases and V by 7 bases; bases with no gene match: 6. In nucleotides, the CDR3 is TGCAGCGGAGGACTAGCGGGAGGATTTAATGAGCAGTTCTTC. This gives the protein CSGGLAGGFNEQFF.

The rearrangement uses TRBV3-1 and TRBJ1-6; no reliable D call. The CDR3 is 14 amino acids. The V and J ends lost 4 bases and 7 bases respectively, with 11 bases between them. Germline V CDR1 and CDR2: LGHDT, YNNKEL (reference sequence). The CDR3 coding sequence is TGTGCCAGCAGCCCGCAGTTGGGGAATTCACCCCTCCACTTT. Residues: CASSPQLGNSPLHF.

In this sample, this clonotype turned up a few times. V and J are TRBV15 and TRBJ2-5, with a tentative D call TRBD1 (5 bases). This CDR3 comprises 13 residues. V lost 7 bases and J lost 1, with 10 bases in between. Germline CDR1 LNHNV, CDR2 YYDKDF (reference sequence). The CDR3 sequence is CATNDRPQETQYF. The DNA for the CDR3 is TGTGCCACCAACGACAGACCCCAAGAGACCCAGTACTTC.

This chain uses TRBV12-3 or TRBV12-4 with TRBJ1-2; D unclear. V lost 2 bases to trimming and J lost 0 bases, with 7 bases between them. The CDR3 extends over 14 amino acids. CDR3 DNA: TGTGCCAGCAGTTTAATGGAGGCTAACTATGGCTACACCTTC. Encoded protein: CASSLMEANYGYTF.

This clonotype was seen many times. The V gene is TRBV12-3 or TRBV12-4, the J gene TRBJ2-7; D is unclear. This CDR3 comprises 11 residues. V lost 6 bases and J 0 bases, leaving 3 bases between the germline ends. DNA of the CDR3: TGTGCCAGCAGCAACTCCTACGAGCAGTACTTC. Protein sequence: CASSNSYEQYF.

This clonotype was counted many times. The V call is TRBV15, the J call TRBJ1-6, with TRBD1 as a possible D gene (6 bases). From germline, CDR1 is LNHNV and CDR2 YYDKDF (reference sequence). Trimming cost V 2 bases and J 4 bases, with 9 bases left between them. The CDR3 contains 15 residues. The CDR3 nucleotides are TGTGCCACCAGCAGAAGGACAGCTTATAATTCACCCCTCCACTTT. Amino acids: CATSRRTAYNSPLHF.

V gene TRBV7-2 combines with J gene TRBJ1-1; 9 nucleotides agree with TRBD1. With 1 base clipped from V and 1 base from J, the junction kept 7 bases outside the gene matches. The CDR3 covers 17 residues. Germline CDR1 is SGHTA and CDR2 is FQGNSA. The CDR3 protein is CASSLVPGQGQNTEAFF. The CDR3 coding sequence is TGTGCCAGCAGCTTAGTCCCGGGACAGGGACAGAACACTGAAGCTTTCTTT.

This rearrangement joins TRBV6-2 or TRBV6-3 to TRBJ2-1; D call uncertain. The CDR3 spans 16 residues. Germline CDR1 and CDR2: MNHEY and SVGEGT. The germline V and J ends were trimmed by 5 bases and 7 bases, with 21 bases remaining between them. The CDR3 DNA reads as TGTGCCAGCAGTCCTCGAGGCAGGTGGGGATGGAATGAGCAGTTCTTC. Amino acid sequence: CASSPRGRWGWNEQFF.

The gene calls are TRBV20-1 and TRBJ2-3; D may be TRBD2 (7 bases). The V and J ends lost 3 bases and 4 bases respectively, with 14 bases between them. The CDR3 is 14 residues long. Germline loops: CDR1 DFQATT, CDR2 SNEGSKA (reference sequence). CDR3 in amino acids: CSASPAGASDTQYF. Here the CDR3 DNA reads TGCAGTGCTAGTCCGGCGGGGGCCTCAGATACGCAGTATTTT.

This rearrangement joins TRBV3-1 to TRBJ2-1; D tentatively fits TRBD1 or TRBD2 (5 bases each). V lost 6 bases, J lost 4 bases, and 13 bases lay in between. The CDR3 spans 14 residues. The germline CDR1 and CDR2 sequences are LGHDT and YNNKEL (reference sequence). DNA for the CDR3: TGTGCCAGCAGTTCGGGGCTCGGATACAATGAGCAGTTCTTC. It is translated as CASSSGLGYNEQFF.

The chain links TRBV29-1 to TRBJ1-2, with D unresolved. The germline V and J ends were trimmed by 3 bases and 3 bases, with 11 bases remaining between them. Germline CDR1 and CDR2: SQVTM and ANQGSEA. The length of the CDR3 is 13 residues. The CDR3 nucleotides are TGCAGCGTTGATTCCAGGACCGACTATGGCTACACCTTC. Protein: CSVDSRTDYGYTF.

This clonotype was recorded at least ten times. The DNA for the CDR3 is TGTGCCATCAGTGAGTTTAATGCGGCATCCCCAGGCAACGAGCAGTACTTC. Encoded protein: CAISEFNAASPGNEQYF. The V and J genes are TRBV10-3 and TRBJ2-7; D remains ambiguous. The CDR3 contains 17 residues. With 1 base removed from V and 5 bases from J, the gap between germline ends came to 21 bases. Germline CDR1 is ENHRY and CDR2 is SYGVKD.

This clonotype came up many times. The chain employs TRBV3-1 and TRBJ2-1, with TRBD2 matching 13 bases. V shed 4 bases, J shed 5 bases, and the junction held 2 bases outside the gene matches. The V gene's germline CDR1 is LGHDT and CDR2 YNNKEL (reference sequence). The CDR3 consists of 15 residues. The CDR3 here is CASSRGTSGNNEQFF. CDR3 bases: TGTGCCAGCAGCCGCGGGACTAGCGGGAACAATGAGCAGTTCTTC.

The table lists this clonotype with a few counts. The CDR3 DNA reads TGTGCCAGCAGTTTGACAGGGGTCGGCGCCGGGGAGCTGTTTTTT. It is translated as CASSLTGVGAGELFF. The V and J genes are TRBV12-3 or TRBV12-4 and TRBJ2-2, with 8 nucleotides matching TRBD1. V trimming: 3 bases; J trimming: 6 bases; junction bases outside the gene matches: 6. The length of the CDR3 is 15 residues.

The rearrangement uses TRBV12-3 or TRBV12-4 and TRBJ1-1; possible D gene TRBD1, 5 bases. V was pared by 5 bases and J by 6 bases, with 16 bases between. This CDR3 has 14 residues. The CDR3 DNA is TGTGCCAGCAGTGGGGGTTGGGGTGGGGCTGAAGCTTTCTTT. Residues: CASSGGWGGAEAFF.